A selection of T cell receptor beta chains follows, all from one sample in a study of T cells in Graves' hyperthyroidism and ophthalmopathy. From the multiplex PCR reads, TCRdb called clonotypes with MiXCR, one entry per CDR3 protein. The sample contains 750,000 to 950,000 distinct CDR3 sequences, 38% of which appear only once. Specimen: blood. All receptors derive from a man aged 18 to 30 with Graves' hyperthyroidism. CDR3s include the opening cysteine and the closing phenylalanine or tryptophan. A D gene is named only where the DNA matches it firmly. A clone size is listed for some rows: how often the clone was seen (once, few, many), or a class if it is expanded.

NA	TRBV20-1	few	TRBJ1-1	TGCAGTGCTAGATCCGCCACTACAGACACTGAAGCTTTCTTT	CSARSATTDTEAFF
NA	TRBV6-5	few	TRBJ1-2	TGTGCCAACAGTGAAGCCCCCAGCCGTTATGGCTACACCTTC	CANSEAPSRYGYTF
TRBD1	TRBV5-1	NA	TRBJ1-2	TGCGCCAGCAGCTGCGGACAGGTCTATGGCTACACCTTC	CASSCGQVYGYTF
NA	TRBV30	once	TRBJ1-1	TGTGCCTGGGGGAGTTTCACTGAAGCTTTCTTT	CAWGSFTEAFF
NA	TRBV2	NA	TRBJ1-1	TGTGCCAGCAGTGAACCGGGAGGGGACACGAACACTGAAGCTTTCTTT	CASSEPGGDTNTEAFF
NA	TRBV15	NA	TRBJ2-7	TGTGCCACCAGCGAAGGGGGGTTCGAGCAGTACTTC	CATSEGGFEQYF
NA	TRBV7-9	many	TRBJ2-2	TGTGCCAGCGGCACCGGGACCCAGTACACCGGGGAGCTGTTTTTT	CASGTGTQYTGELFF
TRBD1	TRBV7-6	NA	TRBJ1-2	TGTGCCAGCAGCTTCGGGACAGGGGGATTCTATGGCTACACCTTC	CASSFGTGGFYGYTF
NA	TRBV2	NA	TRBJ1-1	TGTGCCAGCGTGGGTTTCCACACTGAAGCTTTCTTT	CASVGFHTEAFF
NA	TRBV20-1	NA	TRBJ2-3	TGCAGTGCTCCACTCGGAGGGAGCACAGATACGCAGTATTTT	CSAPLGGSTDTQYF
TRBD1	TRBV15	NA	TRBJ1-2	TGTGCCACCAGCAGGGACAGGGGGTGTAACTATGGCTACACCTTC	CATSRDRGCNYGYTF
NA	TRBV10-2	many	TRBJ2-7	TGCGCCAGCAGTGAGTCGGGGACGGAGACCTACGAGCAGTACTTC	CASSESGTETYEQYF
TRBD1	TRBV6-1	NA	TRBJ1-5	TGTGCCAGCAAGGCGTCAGGGGGGAATCAGCCCCAGCATTTT	CASKASGGNQPQHF
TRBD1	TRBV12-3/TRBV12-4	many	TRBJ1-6	TGTGCCAGCAGTTTATACAGGGGTGAATCACCCCTCCACTTT	CASSLYRGESPLHF
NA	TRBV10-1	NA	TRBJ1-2	TGCGCCAGCAGTGAGTCTATTCGAGGCGACTATGGCTACACCTTC	CASSESIRGDYGYTF
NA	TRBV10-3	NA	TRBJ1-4	TGTGCCATCAGTCAAACTAGCGAGGGCACCGAGGAAAAACTGTTTTTT	CAISQTSEGTEEKLFF
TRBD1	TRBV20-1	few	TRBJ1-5	TGCAGTGCTATTAAAACAGGGGGCAATCAGCCCCAGCATTTT	CSAIKTGGNQPQHF
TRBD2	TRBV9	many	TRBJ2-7	TGTGCCAGCAGCGTAGGCCTAGCGGGGAACGAGCAGTACTTC	CASSVGLAGNEQYF
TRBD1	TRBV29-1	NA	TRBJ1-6	TGCAGTTTCTACAGGGGGAATTCACCCCTCCACTTT	CSFYRGNSPLHF
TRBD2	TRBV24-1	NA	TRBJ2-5	TGTGCCACCAGTGATTTTAGCGGGGGAGAGACCCAGTACTTC	CATSDFSGGETQYF
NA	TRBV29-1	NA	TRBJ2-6	TGCAGCAGTGCAGGGAACTCTGGGGCCAACGTCCTGACTTTC	CSSAGNSGANVLTF
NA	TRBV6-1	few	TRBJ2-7	TGTGCCAGCAGTGGGTCCGAGCCCTACGAGCAGTACTTC	CASSGSEPYEQYF
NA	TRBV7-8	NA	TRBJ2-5	TGTGCCAGCAGCTCGATACGGACCCAGTACTTC	CASSSIRTQYF
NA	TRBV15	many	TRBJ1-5	TGTGCCACCAGCCTGGACGGCAATCAGCCCCAGCATTTT	CATSLDGNQPQHF
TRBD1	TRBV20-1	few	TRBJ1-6	TGCAGTGCTAGAGAGGGAGGGGTAGGGACAGGGGGATCACCCCTCCACTTT	CSAREGGVGTGGSPLHF
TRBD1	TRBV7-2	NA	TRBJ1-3	TGTGCCAGCAGGCCGACCGGGACAGGGGTTGGAAACACCATATATTTT	CASRPTGTGVGNTIYF
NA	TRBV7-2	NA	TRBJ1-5	TGTGCCAGCAGCTTCGGGGGCAGGGGATTTCAGCCCCAGCATTTT	CASSFGGRGFQPQHF
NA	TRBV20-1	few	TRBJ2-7	TGCAGTGCTAGAGACGCGACAGGAGTTCCCGTCTACGAGCAGTACTTC	CSARDATGVPVYEQYF
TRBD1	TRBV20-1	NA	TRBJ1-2	TGCAGTGCTAGAGACCCGACAGGGGAAGCGTCCTACACCTTC	CSARDPTGEASYTF
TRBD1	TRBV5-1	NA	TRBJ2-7	TGCGCCAGCAGCTCCGCAGGACAGGCCGCCTACGAGCAGTACTTC	CASSSAGQAAYEQYF
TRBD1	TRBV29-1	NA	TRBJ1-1	TGCAGCGTTGACGGGACAGGGATGAACACTGAAGCTTTCTTT	CSVDGTGMNTEAFF
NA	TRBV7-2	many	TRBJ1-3	TGTGCCAGCAGCTTAGGGCACACAGGAAACACCATATATTTT	CASSLGHTGNTIYF
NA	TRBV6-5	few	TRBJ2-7	TGTGCCAGCAGTTTAAAGACAGTAGACGAGCAGTACTTC	CASSLKTVDEQYF
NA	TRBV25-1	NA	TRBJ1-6	TGTGCCAGCAGAGAAGGGGGGTGGAATTCACCCCTCCACTTT	CASREGGWNSPLHF
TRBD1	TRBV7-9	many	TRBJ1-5	TGTGCCAGCAGCTTCGACAGGGAGCCCCAGCATTTT	CASSFDREPQHF
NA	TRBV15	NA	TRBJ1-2	TGTGCCACCAGCAGAGGGCAAAGGGACCGGGCTGGCTACACCTTC	CATSRGQRDRAGYTF
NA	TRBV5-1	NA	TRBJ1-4	TGCGCCAGCAGCTTGGAGGCAGAACGTAATGAAAAACTGTTTTTT	CASSLEAERNEKLFF
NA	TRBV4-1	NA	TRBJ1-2	TGCTCCAGCAGCCGCACAGGGTTGGACTATGGCTACACCTTC	CSSSRTGLDYGYTF
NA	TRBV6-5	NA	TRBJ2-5	TGTGCCAGCAGTTGGGGAGGGGGCTCGGAGACCCAGTACTTC	CASSWGGGSETQYF
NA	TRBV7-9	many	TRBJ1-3	TGTGCCAGCAGCTTAGTAGGCTCTAGCTCTGGAAACACCATATATTTT	CASSLVGSSSGNTIYF
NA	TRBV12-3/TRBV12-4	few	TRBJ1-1	TGTGCCAGCAGTCCCTCGATGGGTAACACTGAAGCTTTCTTT	CASSPSMGNTEAFF
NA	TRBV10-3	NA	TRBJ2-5	TGTGCCAGCAGTCTCCGGCTCAGGGGGGCCATGGAGACCCAGTACTTC	CASSLRLRGAMETQYF